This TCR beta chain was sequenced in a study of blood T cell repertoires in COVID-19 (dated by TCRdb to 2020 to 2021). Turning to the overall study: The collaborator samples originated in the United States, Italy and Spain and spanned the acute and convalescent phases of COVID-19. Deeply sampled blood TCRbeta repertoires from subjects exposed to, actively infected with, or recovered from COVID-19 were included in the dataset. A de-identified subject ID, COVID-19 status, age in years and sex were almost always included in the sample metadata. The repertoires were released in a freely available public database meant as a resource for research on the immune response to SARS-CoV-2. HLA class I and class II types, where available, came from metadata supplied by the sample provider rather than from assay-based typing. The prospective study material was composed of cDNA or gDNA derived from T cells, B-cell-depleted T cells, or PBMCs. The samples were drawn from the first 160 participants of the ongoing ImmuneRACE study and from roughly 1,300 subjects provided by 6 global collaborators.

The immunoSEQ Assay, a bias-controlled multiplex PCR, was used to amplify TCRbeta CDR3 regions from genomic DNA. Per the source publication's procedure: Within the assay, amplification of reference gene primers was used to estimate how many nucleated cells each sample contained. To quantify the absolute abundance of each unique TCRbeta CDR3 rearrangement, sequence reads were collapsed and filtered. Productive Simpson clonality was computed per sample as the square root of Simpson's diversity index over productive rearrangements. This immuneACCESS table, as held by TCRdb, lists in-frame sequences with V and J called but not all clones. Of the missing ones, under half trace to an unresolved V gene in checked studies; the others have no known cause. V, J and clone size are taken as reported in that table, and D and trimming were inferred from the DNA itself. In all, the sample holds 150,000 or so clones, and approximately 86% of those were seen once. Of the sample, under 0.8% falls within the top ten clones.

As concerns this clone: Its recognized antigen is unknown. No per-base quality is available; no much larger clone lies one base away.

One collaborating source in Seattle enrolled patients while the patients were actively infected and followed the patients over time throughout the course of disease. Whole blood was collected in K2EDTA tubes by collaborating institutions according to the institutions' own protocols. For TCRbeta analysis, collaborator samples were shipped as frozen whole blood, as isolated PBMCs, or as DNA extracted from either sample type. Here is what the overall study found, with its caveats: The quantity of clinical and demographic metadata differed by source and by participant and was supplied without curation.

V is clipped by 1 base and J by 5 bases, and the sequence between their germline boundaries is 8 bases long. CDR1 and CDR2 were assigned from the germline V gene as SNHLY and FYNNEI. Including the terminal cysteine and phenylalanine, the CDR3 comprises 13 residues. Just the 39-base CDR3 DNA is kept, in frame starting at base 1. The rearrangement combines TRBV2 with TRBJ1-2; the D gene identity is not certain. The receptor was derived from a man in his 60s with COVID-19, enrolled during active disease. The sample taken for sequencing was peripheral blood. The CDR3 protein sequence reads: CASSEVGEYGYTF. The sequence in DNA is TGTGCCAGCAGTGAAGTCGGAGAATATGGCTACACCTTC. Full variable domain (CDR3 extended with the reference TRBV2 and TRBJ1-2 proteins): EPEVTQTPSHQVTQMGQEVILRCVPISNHLYFYWYRQILGQKVEFLVSFYNNEISEKSEIFDDQFSVERPDGSNFTLKIRSTKLEDSAMYFCASSEVGEYGYTFGSGTRLTVV.